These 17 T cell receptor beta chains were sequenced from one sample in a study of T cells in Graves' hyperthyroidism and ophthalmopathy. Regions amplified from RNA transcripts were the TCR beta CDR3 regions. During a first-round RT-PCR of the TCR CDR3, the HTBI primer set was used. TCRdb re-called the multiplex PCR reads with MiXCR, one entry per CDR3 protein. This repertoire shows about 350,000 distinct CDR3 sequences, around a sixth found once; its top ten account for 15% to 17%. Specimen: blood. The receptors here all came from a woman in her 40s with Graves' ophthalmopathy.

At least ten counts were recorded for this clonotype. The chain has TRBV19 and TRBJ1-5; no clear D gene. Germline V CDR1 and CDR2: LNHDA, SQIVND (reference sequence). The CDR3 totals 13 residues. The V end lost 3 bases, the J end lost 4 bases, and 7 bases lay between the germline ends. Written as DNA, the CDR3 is TGTGCCAGTAGTATGAGACAAAATCAGCCCCAGCATTTT. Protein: CASSMRQNQPQHF.

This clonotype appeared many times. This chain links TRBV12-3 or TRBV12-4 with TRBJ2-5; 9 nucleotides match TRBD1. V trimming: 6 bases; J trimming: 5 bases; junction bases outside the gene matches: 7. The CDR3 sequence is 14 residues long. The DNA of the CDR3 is TGTGCCAGCAGCGGGACAGGGTTTTTGGAGACCCAGTACTTC. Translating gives CASSGTGFLETQYF.

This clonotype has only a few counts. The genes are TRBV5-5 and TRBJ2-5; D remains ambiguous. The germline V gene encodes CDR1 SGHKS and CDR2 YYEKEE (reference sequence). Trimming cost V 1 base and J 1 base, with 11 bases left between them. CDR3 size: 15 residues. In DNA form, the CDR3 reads TGTGCCAGCAGCTTGTTCAACAGCCTCCAAGAGACCCAGTACTTC. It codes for CASSLFNSLQETQYF. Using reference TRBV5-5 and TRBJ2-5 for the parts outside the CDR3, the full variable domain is DAGVTQSPTHLIKTRGQQVTLRCSPISGHKSVSWYQQVLGQGPQFIFQYYEKEERGRGNFPDRFSARQFPNYSSELNVNALLLGDSALYLCASSLFNSLQETQYFGPGTRLLVL.

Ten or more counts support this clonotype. In DNA form, the CDR3 reads TGCAGTGCGGTCGTTGAAGACTATGGCTACACCTTC. This sequence encodes CSAVVEDYGYTF. V usage is TRBV20-1 and J usage is TRBJ1-2; D gene uncertain. Germline assignment: CDR1 DFQATT and CDR2 SNEGSKA (reference sequence). The CDR3 spans 12 residues. V was pared by 6 bases and J by 3 bases, with 11 bases between.

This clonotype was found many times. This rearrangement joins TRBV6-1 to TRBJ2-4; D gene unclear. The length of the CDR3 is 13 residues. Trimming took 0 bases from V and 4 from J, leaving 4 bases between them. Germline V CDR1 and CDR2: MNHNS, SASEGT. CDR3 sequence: CASSEALKNIQYF. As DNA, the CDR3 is TGTGCCAGCAGTGAAGCACTGAAAAACATTCAGTACTTC.

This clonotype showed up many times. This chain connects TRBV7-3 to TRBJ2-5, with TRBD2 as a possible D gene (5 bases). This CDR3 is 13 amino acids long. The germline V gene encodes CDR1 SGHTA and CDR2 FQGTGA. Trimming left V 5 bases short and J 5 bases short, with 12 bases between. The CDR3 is CASSPSGGETQYF. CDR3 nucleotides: TGTGCCAGCAGCCCCTCAGGCGGGGAGACCCAGTACTTC.

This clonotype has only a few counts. The CDR3 reads CASSLTDRQPQHF. The CDR3 region has the DNA TGTGCCAGCAGTTTAACGGATAGACAGCCCCAGCATTTT. V gene TRBV12-3 or TRBV12-4 combines with J gene TRBJ1-5, with no clear D. The CDR3 loop spans 13 amino acids. The ends were cut back, 2 bases at V and 7 bases at J, with 9 bases in the middle.

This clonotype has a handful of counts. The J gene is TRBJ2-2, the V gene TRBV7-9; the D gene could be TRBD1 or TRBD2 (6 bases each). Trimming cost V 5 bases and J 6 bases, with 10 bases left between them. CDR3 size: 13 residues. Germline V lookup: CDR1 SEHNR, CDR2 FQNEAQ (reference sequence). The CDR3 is CASSRGPSGELFF. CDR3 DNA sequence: TGTGCCAGCAGCCGGGGGCCCTCCGGGGAGCTGTTTTTT.

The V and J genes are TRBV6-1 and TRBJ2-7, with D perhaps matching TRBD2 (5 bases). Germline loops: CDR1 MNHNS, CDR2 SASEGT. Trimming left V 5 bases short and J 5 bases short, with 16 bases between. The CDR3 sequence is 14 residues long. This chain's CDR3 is CASSQPGGANEQYF. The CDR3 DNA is TGTGCCAGCAGTCAACCCGGAGGTGCCAACGAGCAGTACTTC.

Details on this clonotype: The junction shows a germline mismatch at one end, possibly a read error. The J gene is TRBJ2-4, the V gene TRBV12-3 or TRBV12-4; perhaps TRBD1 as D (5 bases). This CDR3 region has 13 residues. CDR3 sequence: CACCGAEENLQYF. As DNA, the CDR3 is TGTGCCTGCTGTGGGGCAGAAGAAAACCTTCAGTACTTC.

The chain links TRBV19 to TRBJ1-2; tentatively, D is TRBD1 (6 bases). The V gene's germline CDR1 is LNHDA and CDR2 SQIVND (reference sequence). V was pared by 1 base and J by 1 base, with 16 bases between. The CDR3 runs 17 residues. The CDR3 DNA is TGTGCCAGTAGTATAGCGGGACGACAGGAAGATAACTATGGCTACACCTTC. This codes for CASSIAGRQEDNYGYTF.

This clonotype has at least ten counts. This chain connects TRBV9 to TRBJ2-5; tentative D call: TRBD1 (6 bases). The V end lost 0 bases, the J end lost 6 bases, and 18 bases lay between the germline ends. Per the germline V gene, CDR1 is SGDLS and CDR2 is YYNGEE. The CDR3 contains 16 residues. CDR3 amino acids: CASSVGWDTGGKTQYF. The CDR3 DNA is TGTGCCAGCAGCGTAGGTTGGGACACCGGCGGAAAGACCCAGTACTTC.

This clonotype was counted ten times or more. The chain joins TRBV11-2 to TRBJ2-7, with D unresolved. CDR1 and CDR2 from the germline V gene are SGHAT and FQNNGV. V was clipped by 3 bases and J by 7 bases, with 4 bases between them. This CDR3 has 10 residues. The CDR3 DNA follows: TGTGCCAGCAGCTTGCGGGAGCAGTACTTC. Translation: CASSLREQYF.

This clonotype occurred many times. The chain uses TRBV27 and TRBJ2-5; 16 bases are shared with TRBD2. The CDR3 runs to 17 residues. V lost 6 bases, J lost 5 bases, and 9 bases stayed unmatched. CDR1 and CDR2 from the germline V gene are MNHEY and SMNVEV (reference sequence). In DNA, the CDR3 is TGTGCCAGCAGAGAAAGAGAGGGACTAGCGGGAGGGGAGACCCAGTACTTC. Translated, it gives CASREREGLAGGETQYF.

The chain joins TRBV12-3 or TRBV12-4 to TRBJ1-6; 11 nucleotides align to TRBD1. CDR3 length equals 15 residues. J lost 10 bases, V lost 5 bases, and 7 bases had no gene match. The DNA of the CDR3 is TGTGCCAGCAGTATTGACGGGACAGGGGGATCACCCCTCCACTTT. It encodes CASSIDGTGGSPLHF.

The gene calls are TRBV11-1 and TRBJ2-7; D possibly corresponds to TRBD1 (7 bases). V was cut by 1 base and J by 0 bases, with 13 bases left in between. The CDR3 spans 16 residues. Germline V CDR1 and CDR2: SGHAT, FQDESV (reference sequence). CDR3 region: CASSLVGQGGSYEQYF. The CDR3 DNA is TGTGCCAGCAGCTTAGTAGGCCAGGGGGGCTCCTACGAGCAGTACTTC.

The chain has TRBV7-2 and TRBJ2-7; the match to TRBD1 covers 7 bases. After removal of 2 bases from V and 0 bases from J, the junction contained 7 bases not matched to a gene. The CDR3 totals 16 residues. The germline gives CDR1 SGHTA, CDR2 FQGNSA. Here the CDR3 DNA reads TGTGCCAGCAGCTTACCGGGACAGTTGAGCTCCTACGAGCAGTACTTC. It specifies CASSLPGQLSSYEQYF. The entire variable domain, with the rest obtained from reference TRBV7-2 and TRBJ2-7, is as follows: GAGVSQSPSNKVTEKGKDVELRCDPISGHTALYWYRQSLGQGLEFLIYFQGNSAPDKSGLPSDRFSAERTGGSVSTLTIQRTQQEDSAVYLCASSLPGQLSSYEQYFGPGTRLTVT.